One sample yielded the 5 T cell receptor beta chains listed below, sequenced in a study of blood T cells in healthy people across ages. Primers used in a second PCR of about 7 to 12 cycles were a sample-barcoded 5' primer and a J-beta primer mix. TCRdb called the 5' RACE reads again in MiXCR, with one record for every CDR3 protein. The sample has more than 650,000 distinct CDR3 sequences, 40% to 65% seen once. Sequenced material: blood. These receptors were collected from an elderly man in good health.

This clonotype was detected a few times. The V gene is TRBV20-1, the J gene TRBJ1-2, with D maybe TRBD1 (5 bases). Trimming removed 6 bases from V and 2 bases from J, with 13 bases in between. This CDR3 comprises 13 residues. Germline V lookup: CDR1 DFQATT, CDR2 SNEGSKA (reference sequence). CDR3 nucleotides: TGCAGTGCCTGGGGCGGGGGGAACTATGGCTACACCTTC. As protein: CSAWGGGNYGYTF.

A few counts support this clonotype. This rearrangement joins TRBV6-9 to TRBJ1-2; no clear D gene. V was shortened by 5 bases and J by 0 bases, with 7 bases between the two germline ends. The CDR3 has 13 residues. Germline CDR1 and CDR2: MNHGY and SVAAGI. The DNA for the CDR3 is TGTGCCAGCAGTCCGTACTCTAACTATGGCTACACCTTC. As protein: CASSPYSNYGYTF.

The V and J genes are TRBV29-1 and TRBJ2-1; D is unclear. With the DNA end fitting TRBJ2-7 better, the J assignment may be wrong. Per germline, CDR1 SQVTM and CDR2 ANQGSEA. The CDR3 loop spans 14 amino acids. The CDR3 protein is CSVDARFGNNEQYF. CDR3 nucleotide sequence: TGCAGCGTTGACGCGAGATTCGGAAACAATGAGCAGTACTTC.

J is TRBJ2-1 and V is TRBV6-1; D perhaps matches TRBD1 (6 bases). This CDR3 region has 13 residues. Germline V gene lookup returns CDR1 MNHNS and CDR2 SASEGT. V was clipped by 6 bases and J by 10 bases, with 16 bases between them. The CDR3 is CASSGITGNEQFF. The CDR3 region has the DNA TGTGCCAGCAGCGGAATTACAGGGAACGAGCAGTTCTTC.

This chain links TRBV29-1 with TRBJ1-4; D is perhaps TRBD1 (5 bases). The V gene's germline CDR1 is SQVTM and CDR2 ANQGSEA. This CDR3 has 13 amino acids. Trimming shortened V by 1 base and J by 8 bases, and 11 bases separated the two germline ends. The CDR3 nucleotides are TGCAGCGTTGAAGGGACATACGGAGAAAAACTGTTTTTT. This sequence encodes CSVEGTYGEKLFF.